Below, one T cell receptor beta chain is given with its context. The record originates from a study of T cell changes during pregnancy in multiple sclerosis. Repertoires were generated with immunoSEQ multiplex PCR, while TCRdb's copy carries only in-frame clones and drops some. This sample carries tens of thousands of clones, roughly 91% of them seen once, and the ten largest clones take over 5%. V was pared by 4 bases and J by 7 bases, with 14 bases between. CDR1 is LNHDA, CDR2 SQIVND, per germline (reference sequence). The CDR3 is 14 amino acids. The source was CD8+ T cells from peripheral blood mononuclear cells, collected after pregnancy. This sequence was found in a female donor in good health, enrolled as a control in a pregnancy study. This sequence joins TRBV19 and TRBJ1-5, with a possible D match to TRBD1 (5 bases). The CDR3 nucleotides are TGTGCCAGTAGTACCTCTCAGGGTTTGCAGCCCCAGCATTTT. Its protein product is CASSTSQGLQPQHF.